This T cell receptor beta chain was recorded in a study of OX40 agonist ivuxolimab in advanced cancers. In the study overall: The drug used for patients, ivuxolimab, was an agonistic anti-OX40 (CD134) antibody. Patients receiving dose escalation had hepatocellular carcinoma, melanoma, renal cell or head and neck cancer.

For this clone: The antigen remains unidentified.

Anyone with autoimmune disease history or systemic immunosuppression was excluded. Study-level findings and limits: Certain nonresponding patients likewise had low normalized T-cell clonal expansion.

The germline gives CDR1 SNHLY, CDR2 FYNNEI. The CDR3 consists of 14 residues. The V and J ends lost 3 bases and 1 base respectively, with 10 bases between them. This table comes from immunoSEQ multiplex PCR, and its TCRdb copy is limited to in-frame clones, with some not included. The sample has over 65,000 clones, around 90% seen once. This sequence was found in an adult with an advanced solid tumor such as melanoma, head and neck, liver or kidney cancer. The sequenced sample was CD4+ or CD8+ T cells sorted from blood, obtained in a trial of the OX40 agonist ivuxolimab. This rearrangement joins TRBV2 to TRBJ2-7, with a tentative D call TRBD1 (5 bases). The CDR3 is CASSENRLSYEQYF. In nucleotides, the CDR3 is TGTGCCAGCAGTGAGAACAGGTTATCCTACGAGCAGTACTTC.